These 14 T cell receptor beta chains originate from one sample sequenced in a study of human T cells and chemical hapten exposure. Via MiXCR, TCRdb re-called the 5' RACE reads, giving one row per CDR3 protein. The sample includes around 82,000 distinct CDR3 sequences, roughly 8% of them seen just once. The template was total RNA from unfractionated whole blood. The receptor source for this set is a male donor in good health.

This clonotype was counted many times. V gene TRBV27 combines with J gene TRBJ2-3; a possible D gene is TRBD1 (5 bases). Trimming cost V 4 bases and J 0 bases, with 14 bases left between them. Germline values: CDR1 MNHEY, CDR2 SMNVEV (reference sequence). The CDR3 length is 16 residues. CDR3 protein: CASSSGRRDSTDTQYF. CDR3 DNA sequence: TGTGCCAGCAGTTCAGGGCGGCGAGACAGCACAGATACGCAGTATTTT.

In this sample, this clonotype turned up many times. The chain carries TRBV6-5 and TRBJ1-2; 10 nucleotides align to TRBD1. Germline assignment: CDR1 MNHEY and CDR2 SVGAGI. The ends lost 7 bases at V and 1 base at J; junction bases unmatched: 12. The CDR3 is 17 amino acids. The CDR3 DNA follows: TGTGCCAGCAATAGCCGGGACAGGGGTATACTTAACTATGGCTACACCTTC. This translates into CASNSRDRGILNYGYTF.

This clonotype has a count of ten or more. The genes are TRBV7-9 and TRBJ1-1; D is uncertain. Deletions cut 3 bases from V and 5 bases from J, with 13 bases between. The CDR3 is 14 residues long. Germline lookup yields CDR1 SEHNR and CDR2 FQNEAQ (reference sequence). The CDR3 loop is CASSFQGSKTEAFF. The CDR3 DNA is TGTGCCAGCAGCTTTCAAGGGTCTAAAACTGAAGCTTTCTTT.

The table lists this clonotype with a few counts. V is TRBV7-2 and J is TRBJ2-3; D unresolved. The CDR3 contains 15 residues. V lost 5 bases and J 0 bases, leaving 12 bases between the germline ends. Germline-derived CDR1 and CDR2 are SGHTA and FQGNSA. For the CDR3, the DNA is TGTGCCAGCAGCCCCTGGGGAAGTAGCACAGATACGCAGTATTTT. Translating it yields CASSPWGSSTDTQYF.

DNA of the CDR3: TGTGCCAGCAGCCGTACAGGGGGCGCCTATAATTCACCCCTCCACTTT. Amino acids: CASSRTGGAYNSPLHF. V gene TRBV14 combines with J gene TRBJ1-6; 9 bases align to TRBD1. V was clipped by 4 bases and J by 2 bases; unmatched bases: 3. Germline CDR1 and CDR2: SGHDN and FVKESK. The CDR3 consists of 16 residues. The variable domain in full, completed from reference TRBV14 and TRBJ1-6, reads EAGVTQFPSHSVIEKGQTVTLRCDPISGHDNLYWYRRVMGKEIKFLLHFVKESKQDESGMPNNRFLAERTGGTYSTLKVQPAELEDSGVYFCASSRTGGAYNSPLHFGNGTRLTVT.

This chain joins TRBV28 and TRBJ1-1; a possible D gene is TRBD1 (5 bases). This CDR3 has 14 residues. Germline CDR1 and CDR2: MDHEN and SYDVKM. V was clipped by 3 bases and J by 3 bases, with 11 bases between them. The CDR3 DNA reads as TGTGCCAGCAGTTTGAGGGGTCGGGACACTGAAGCTTTCTTT. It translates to CASSLRGRDTEAFF.

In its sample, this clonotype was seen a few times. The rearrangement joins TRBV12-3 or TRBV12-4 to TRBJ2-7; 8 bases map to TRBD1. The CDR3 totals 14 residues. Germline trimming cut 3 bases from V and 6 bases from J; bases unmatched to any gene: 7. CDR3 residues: CASSFRQGAVEQYF. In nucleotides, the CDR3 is TGTGCCAGCAGTTTTCGGCAGGGGGCTGTCGAGCAGTACTTC.

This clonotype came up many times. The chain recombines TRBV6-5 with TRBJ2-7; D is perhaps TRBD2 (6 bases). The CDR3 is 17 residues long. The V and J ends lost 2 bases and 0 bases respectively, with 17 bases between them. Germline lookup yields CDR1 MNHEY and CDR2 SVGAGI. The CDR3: CASSYGVVAGSSYEQYF. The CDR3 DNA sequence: TGTGCCAGCAGTTACGGGGTCGTGGCGGGGAGCTCCTACGAGCAGTACTTC.

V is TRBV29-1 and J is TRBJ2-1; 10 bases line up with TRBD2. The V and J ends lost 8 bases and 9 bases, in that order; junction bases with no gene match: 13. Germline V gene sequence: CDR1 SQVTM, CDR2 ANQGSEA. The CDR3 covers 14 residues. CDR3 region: CSTARVAGGVEQFF. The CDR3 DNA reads TGCAGCACGGCGAGGGTAGCGGGAGGCGTTGAGCAGTTCTTC.

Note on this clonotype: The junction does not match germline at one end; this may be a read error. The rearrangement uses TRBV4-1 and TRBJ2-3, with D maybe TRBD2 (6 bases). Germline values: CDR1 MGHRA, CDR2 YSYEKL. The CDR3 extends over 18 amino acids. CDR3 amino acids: CSSSQDRLTSMGTDTQYF. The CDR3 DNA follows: TGCTCCAGCAGCCAAGATCGCCTGACTAGTATGGGCACAGATACGCAGTATTTT.

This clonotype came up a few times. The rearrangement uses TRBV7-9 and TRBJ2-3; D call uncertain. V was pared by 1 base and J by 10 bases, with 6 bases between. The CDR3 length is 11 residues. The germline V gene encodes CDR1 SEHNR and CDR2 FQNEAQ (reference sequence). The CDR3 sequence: CASSLDTSQYF. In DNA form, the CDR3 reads TGTGCCAGCAGCTTAGACACCTCGCAGTATTTT.

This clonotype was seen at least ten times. The CDR3 DNA is TGTGCCAGCGGACTAGGAACGGGCGAAAAACTGTTTTTT. Its translation: CASGLGTGEKLFF. The chain has TRBV6-2 or TRBV6-3 and TRBJ1-4, with D unclear. Germline CDR1 is MNHEY and CDR2 is SVGEGT. This CDR3 comprises 13 residues. The V end lost 8 bases, the J end lost 8 bases, and 15 bases lay between the germline ends.

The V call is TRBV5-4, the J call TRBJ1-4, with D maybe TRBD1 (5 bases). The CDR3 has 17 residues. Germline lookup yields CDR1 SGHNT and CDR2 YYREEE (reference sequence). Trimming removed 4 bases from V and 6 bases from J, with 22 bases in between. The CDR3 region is CASSLSTRGVSDEKLFF. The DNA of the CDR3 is TGTGCCAGCAGCCTGTCGACCCGGGGGGTCTCGGATGAAAAACTGTTTTTT. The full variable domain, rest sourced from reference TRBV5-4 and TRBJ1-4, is ETGVTQSPTHLIKTRGQQVTLRCSSQSGHNTVSWYQQALGQGPQFIFQYYREEENGRGNFPPRFSGLQFPNYSSELNVNALELDDSALYLCASSLSTRGVSDEKLFFGSGTQLSVL.

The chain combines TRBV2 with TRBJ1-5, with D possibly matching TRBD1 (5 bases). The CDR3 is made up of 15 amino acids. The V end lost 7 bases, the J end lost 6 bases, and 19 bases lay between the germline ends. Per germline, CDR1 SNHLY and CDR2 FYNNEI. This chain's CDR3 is CASTDGGGPVQPQHF. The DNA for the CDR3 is TGTGCCAGCACCGATGGGGGGGGACCCGTTCAGCCCCAGCATTTT. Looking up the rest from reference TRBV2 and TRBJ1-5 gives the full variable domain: EPEVTQTPSHQVTQMGQEVILRCVPISNHLYFYWYRQILGQKVEFLVSFYNNEISEKSEIFDDQFSVERPDGSNFTLKIRSTKLEDSAMYFCASTDGGGPVQPQHFGDGTRLSIL.